This T cell receptor (beta chain) was found in a study of human T cells and chemical hapten exposure. Background on the study: DPC at 0.01% went onto the upper back in patch tests, read at 6 days.

This clonotype was detected a few times. The antigen remains undetermined. The time point was: pre-sensitization, week 0. Specified treatment: therapeutic diphenylcyclopropenone sensitization with weekly scalp DPC. The starting material, unfractionated whole blood, was used for total RNA extraction. MiXCR, applied by TCRdb to the RACE reads, yields one record per CDR3 protein. Here the sample spans 300,000 to 450,000 distinct CDR3 sequences, 4% to 6% being singletons. Study-level points and caveats: Large CDR3 similarity clusters arose significantly more often from expanded TCRs than from controls.

This CDR3 is 14 amino acids long. V shed 3 bases and J shed 0 bases, with 9 bases lying between them. Germline CDR1 and CDR2: DFQATT and SNEGSKA (reference sequence). The gene calls are TRBV20-1 and TRBJ2-1; no firm D call. The sample consisted of whole blood, taken in connection with sensitization to the hapten diphenylcyclopropenone (DPC). The sequence was obtained from a woman aged 45-59 years with alopecia areata. Some clones in this sample may be carry-over from other donors' samples. The CDR3 nucleotides are TGCAGTGCTAGCGTGGCTAGCTCCTACAATGAGCAGTTCTTC. Amino acid sequence: CSASVASSYNEQFF.